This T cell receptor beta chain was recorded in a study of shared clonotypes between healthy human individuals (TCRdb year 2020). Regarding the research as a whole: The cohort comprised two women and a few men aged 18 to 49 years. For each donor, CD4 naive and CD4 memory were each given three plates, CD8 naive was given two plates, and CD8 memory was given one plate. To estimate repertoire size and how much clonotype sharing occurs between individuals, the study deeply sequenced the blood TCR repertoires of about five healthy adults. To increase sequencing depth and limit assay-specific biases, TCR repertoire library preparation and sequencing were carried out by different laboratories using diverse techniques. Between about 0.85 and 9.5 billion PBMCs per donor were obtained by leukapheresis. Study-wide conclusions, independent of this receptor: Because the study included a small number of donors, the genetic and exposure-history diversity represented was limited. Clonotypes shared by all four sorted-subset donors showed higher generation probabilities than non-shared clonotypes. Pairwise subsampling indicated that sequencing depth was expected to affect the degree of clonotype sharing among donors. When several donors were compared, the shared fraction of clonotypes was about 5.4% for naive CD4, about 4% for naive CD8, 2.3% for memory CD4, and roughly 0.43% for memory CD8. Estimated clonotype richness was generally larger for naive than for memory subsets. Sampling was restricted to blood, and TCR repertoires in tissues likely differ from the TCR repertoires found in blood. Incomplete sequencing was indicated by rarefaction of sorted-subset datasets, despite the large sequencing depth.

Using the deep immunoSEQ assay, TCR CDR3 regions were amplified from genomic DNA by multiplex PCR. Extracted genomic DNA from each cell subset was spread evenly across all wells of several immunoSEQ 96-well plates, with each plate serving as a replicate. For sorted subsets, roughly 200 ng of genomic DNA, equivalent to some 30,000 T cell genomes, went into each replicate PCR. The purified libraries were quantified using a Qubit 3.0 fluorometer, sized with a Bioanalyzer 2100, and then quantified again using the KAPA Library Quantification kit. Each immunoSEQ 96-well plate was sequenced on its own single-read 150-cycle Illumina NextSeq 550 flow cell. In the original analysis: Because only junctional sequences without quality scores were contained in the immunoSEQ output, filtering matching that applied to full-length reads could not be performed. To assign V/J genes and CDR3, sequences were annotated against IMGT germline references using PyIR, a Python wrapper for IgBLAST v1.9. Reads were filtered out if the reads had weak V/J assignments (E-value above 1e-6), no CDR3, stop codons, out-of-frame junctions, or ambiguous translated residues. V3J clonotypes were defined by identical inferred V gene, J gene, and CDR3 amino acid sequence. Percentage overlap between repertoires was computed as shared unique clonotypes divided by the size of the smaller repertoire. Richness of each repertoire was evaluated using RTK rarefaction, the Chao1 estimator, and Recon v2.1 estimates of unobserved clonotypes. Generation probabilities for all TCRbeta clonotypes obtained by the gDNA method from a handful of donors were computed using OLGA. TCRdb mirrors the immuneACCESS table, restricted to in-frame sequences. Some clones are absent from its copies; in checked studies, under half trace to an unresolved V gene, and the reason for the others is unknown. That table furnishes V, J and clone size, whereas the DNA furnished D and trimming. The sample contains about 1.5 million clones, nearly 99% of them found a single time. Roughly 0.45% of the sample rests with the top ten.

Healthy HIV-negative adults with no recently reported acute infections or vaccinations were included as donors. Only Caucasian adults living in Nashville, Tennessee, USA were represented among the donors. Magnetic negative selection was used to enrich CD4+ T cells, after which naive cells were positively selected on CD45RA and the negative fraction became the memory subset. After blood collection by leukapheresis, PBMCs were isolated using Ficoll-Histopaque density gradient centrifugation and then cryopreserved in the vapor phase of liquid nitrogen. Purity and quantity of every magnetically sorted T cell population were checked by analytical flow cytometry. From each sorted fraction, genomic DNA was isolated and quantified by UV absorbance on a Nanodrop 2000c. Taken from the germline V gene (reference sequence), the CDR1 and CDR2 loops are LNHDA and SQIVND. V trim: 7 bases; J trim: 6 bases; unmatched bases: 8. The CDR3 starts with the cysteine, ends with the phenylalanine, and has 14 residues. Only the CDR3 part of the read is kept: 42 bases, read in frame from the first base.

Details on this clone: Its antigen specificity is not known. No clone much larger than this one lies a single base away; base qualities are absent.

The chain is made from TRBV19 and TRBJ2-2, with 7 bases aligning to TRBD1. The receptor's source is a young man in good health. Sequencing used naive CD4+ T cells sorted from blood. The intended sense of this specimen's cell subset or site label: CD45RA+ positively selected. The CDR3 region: CASKVTGLAGELFF. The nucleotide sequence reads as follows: TGTGCCAGTAAGGTGACAGGGCTAGCCGGGGAGCTGTTTTTT.